Listed below are T cell receptor beta chains from one sample, sequenced in a study of blood T cell repertoires in COVID-19. Clones were read by immunoSEQ multiplex PCR, and TCRdb kept only the in-frame ones, dropping some. The sample contains 250,000 to 300,000 clones, 75% to 90% of which appear only once. Sequencing input: peripheral blood. Receptors originate from a man aged 45-60 years with acute or convalescent COVID-19. Both conserved end residues are part of each CDR3. The D gene is left open where the match is weak. Expanded clones get a size class; other rows say once, few or many, or leave the size out.

v_gene: TRBV15; j_gene: TRBJ1-4; len: 15; d_gene: -; abundance: -; CDR3nt: TGTGCCACCAGCAGAGTTGCGTCGGCTAATGAAAAACTGTTTTTT; CDR3aa: CATSRVASANEKLFF
v_gene: TRBV25-1; j_gene: TRBJ1-2; len: 14; d_gene: -; abundance: -; CDR3nt: TGTGCCAGCAGTGTGACAGACCAAGGAAAAATTTCGAACTTC; CDR3aa: CASSVTDQGKISNF
v_gene: TRBV5-1; j_gene: TRBJ1-6; len: 15; d_gene: -; abundance: -; CDR3nt: TGCGCCAGCAGCGAGCGGGGAAACCGAAGCTCACCCCTCCACTTT; CDR3aa: CASSERGNRSSPLHF
v_gene: TRBV6-5; j_gene: TRBJ1-1; len: 12; d_gene: -; abundance: -; CDR3nt: TGTGCCAGCAGTTCCCCCCCAACTGAAGCTTTCTTT; CDR3aa: CASSSPPTEAFF
v_gene: TRBV9; j_gene: TRBJ1-1; len: 14; d_gene: -; abundance: -; CDR3nt: TGTGCCAGCAGCCCTAGGCCCGGGGACACTGAAGCTTTCTTT; CDR3aa: CASSPRPGDTEAFF
v_gene: TRBV6-1; j_gene: TRBJ2-5; len: 13; d_gene: -; abundance: -; CDR3nt: TGTGCCAGCAGTGATAAGGGGATATGGACCCAGTACTTC; CDR3aa: CASSDKGIWTQYF
v_gene: TRBV9; j_gene: TRBJ2-2; len: 14; d_gene: -; abundance: -; CDR3nt: TGTGCCAGCAGCGTAGTGGCGGAAACCGGGGAGCTGTTTTTT; CDR3aa: CASSVVAETGELFF
v_gene: TRBV11-3; j_gene: TRBJ1-4; len: 20; d_gene: TRBD1; abundance: -; CDR3nt: TGTGCCAGCAGCTTATTCCCGATTCCCGACAGGGGGCGGACTAATGAAAAACTGTTTTTT; CDR3aa: CASSLFPIPDRGRTNEKLFF
v_gene: TRBV10-2; j_gene: TRBJ1-6; len: 16; d_gene: TRBD1; abundance: -; CDR3nt: TGCGCCAGCAGTGAATTGGGACAGTCCCATAATTCACCCCTCCACTTT; CDR3aa: CASSELGQSHNSPLHF
v_gene: TRBV2; j_gene: TRBJ2-7; len: 15; d_gene: TRBD2; abundance: -; CDR3nt: TGTGCCAGTCAGACCGGGAGGGACCCCTCCTACGAGCAGTACTTC; CDR3aa: CASQTGRDPSYEQYF
v_gene: TRBV6-5; j_gene: TRBJ1-5; len: 14; d_gene: TRBD1; abundance: few; CDR3nt: TGTGCCAGCAGCTGGGGACAGGGGAGCCAGCCCCAGCATTTT; CDR3aa: CASSWGQGSQPQHF
v_gene: TRBV15; j_gene: TRBJ2-6; len: 15; d_gene: -; abundance: -; CDR3nt: TGTGCCACCAGCACCAGGTTTACTGGGGCCAACGTCCTGACTTTC; CDR3aa: CATSTRFTGANVLTF
v_gene: TRBV4-1; j_gene: TRBJ2-7; len: 16; d_gene: -; abundance: -; CDR3nt: TGCGCCAGCAGCCACGTAGGACTCCATAAAGGGTACGAGCAGTACTTC; CDR3aa: CASSHVGLHKGYEQYF
v_gene: TRBV4-2; j_gene: TRBJ2-7; len: 17; d_gene: TRBD1; abundance: -; CDR3nt: TGTGCCAGCAGCCAAGAGGAGGGACAGGGAGTCCGGTACGAGCAGTACTTC; CDR3aa: CASSQEEGQGVRYEQYF